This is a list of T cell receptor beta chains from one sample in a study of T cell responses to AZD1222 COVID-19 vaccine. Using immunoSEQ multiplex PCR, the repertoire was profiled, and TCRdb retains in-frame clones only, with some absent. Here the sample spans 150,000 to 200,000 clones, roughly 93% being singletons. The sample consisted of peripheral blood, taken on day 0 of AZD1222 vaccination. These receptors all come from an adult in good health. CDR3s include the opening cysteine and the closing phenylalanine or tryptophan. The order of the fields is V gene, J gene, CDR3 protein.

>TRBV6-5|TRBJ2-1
CASSGQGVVYNEQFF
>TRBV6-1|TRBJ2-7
CASSEGWTSGGSEQYF
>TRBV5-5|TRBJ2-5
CASSLVEGVVFETQYF
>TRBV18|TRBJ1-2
CASSQGEAGANYGYTF
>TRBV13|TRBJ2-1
CASSLKVQVFLHNEQFF
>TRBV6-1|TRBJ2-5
CASSEGGAEETQYF
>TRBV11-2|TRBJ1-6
CASSLPRLSNSPLHF
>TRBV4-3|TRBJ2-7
CASSPGANSYEQYF
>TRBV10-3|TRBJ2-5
CAISESAGRETQYF
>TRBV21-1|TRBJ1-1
CARTTGMNTEAFF
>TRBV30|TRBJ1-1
CAWGTGGFASEAFF
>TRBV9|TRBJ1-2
CASSVVEDRSTYGYTF
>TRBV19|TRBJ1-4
CASSLLLYSATNEKLFF
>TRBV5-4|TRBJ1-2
CASSLYGVGYGYTF
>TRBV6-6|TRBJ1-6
CASSWGGKGSPLHF
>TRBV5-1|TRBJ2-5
CASSVDVEETQYF
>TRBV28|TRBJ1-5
CASNLGVQPQHF
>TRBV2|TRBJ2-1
CASGDNYNEQFF
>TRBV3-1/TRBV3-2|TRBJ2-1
CASSPSTRSSYNEQFF
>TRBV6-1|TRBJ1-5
CASSEFGITSNQPQHF
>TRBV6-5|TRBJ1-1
CASSPGTARNTEAFF
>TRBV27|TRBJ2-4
CAAGRGQYIQYF
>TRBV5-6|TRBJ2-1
CASSLEGTGGRQFF
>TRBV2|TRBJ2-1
CASRAGRQGYNEQFF
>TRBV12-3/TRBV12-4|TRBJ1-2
CASSLGPRDGYTF
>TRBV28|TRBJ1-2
CASNLQGAGYTF
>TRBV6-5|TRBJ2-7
CASSYSGGAGVSEQYF